The rows below give T cell receptor beta chains drawn from one sample of a study of T cell changes during pregnancy in multiple sclerosis. TCRdb keeps only in-frame clones here, not all; method: immunoSEQ multiplex PCR. This sample has roughly 53,000 clones, with 85% to 95% found just once. Sequences were derived from CD4+ T cells from peripheral blood mononuclear cells, sampled in the third trimester of pregnancy. These receptor sequences come from a female donor with multiple sclerosis, enrolled in a pregnancy study. CDR3s include the opening cysteine and the closing phenylalanine or tryptophan. The order of the fields is clone size, D gene, V gene, J gene, CDR3 protein, CDR3 DNA. A D gene is named only where the DNA matches it firmly. Rows give clone size only sometimes, using once, few, many, or a class for an expanded clone.

clone_size: NA; d_call: NA; v_call: TRBV18; j_call: TRBJ2-3; cdr3_aa: CASSPNPGTDTQYF; cdr3_nt: TGTGCCAGCTCACCAAACCCCGGGACAGATACGCAGTATTTT
clone_size: NA; d_call: TRBD2; v_call: TRBV25-1; j_call: TRBJ2-7; cdr3_aa: CASSEYGWTTSGSEQYF; cdr3_nt: TGTGCCAGCAGTGAATATGGGTGGACGACTAGCGGGAGCGAGCAGTACTTC
clone_size: NA; d_call: NA; v_call: TRBV7-6; j_call: TRBJ2-2; cdr3_aa: CASSRRGGDSNTGELFF; cdr3_nt: TGTGCCAGCAGCCGTCGCGGAGGGGACAGTAACACCGGGGAGCTGTTTTTT
clone_size: NA; d_call: TRBD1; v_call: TRBV7-6; j_call: TRBJ1-4; cdr3_aa: CASSLGQGNNEKLFF; cdr3_nt: TGTGCCAGCAGCTTAGGACAGGGGAACAATGAAAAACTGTTTTTT
clone_size: NA; d_call: NA; v_call: TRBV5-6; j_call: TRBJ1-1; cdr3_aa: CASSLDSRNTEAFF; cdr3_nt: TGTGCCAGCAGCTTGGACAGCAGGAACACTGAAGCTTTCTTT
clone_size: NA; d_call: TRBD1; v_call: TRBV5-1; j_call: TRBJ1-6; cdr3_aa: CASSRDSLHNSPLHF; cdr3_nt: TGCGCCAGCAGCAGGGACAGTCTTCATAATTCACCCCTCCACTTT
clone_size: NA; d_call: TRBD2; v_call: TRBV4-3; j_call: TRBJ2-7; cdr3_aa: CASSQDRAGVYEQYF; cdr3_nt: TGCGCCAGCAGCCAAGACCGGGCGGGAGTTTACGAGCAGTACTTC
clone_size: once; d_call: NA; v_call: TRBV28; j_call: TRBJ1-1; cdr3_aa: CASSPFGVINTEAFF; cdr3_nt: TGTGCCAGCAGCCCTTTCGGGGTTATAAACACTGAAGCTTTCTTT
clone_size: NA; d_call: NA; v_call: TRBV9; j_call: TRBJ1-1; cdr3_aa: CASSVPGRGAFF; cdr3_nt: TGTGCCAGCAGCGTACCTGGCAGGGGAGCTTTCTTT
clone_size: NA; d_call: NA; v_call: TRBV7-3; j_call: TRBJ2-5; cdr3_aa: CASSLSGGLGAGETQYF; cdr3_nt: TGTGCCAGCAGCTTATCGGGAGGTTTGGGGGCTGGGGAGACCCAGTACTTC
clone_size: NA; d_call: TRBD1; v_call: TRBV19; j_call: TRBJ1-5; cdr3_aa: CASKGTGTSNQPQHF; cdr3_nt: TGTGCCAGTAAGGGGACAGGGACTAGCAATCAGCCCCAGCATTTT
clone_size: NA; d_call: NA; v_call: TRBV6-1; j_call: TRBJ2-7; cdr3_aa: CASTHATGDYEQYF; cdr3_nt: TGTGCCAGCACCCACGCTACAGGAGACTACGAGCAGTACTTC
clone_size: NA; d_call: NA; v_call: TRBV25-1; j_call: TRBJ2-5; cdr3_aa: CASSEYRQTGETQYF; cdr3_nt: TGTGCCAGCAGTGAATATAGGCAAACGGGGGAGACCCAGTACTTC
clone_size: NA; d_call: TRBD2; v_call: TRBV7-2; j_call: TRBJ2-3; cdr3_aa: CASSFGTSGWRDTQYF; cdr3_nt: TGTGCCAGCAGCTTCGGGACTAGCGGGTGGAGAGATACGCAGTATTTT
clone_size: NA; d_call: TRBD2; v_call: TRBV28; j_call: TRBJ2-1; cdr3_aa: CASRLAGGRGNEQFF; cdr3_nt: TGTGCCAGCAGATTAGCGGGAGGAAGGGGCAATGAGCAGTTCTTC
clone_size: NA; d_call: NA; v_call: TRBV6-5; j_call: TRBJ2-1; cdr3_aa: CASSFTPTAYNEQFF; cdr3_nt: TGTGCCAGCAGTTTCACCCCGACAGCCTACAATGAGCAGTTCTTC
clone_size: NA; d_call: NA; v_call: TRBV29-1; j_call: TRBJ2-1; cdr3_aa: CSASMATVGLGQFF; cdr3_nt: TGCAGCGCGAGTATGGCCACCGTGGGCCTGGGGCAGTTCTTC
clone_size: NA; d_call: NA; v_call: TRBV7-2; j_call: TRBJ2-5; cdr3_aa: CASSTSPAGTQYF; cdr3_nt: TGTGCCAGCAGCACCTCCCCAGCGGGGACCCAGTACTTC
clone_size: NA; d_call: NA; v_call: TRBV21-1; j_call: TRBJ2-1; cdr3_aa: CASSKVGSGRAPSYNEQFF; cdr3_nt: TGTGCCAGCAGCAAAGTTGGTAGCGGGAGGGCCCCCTCCTACAATGAGCAGTTCTTC
clone_size: NA; d_call: NA; v_call: TRBV18; j_call: TRBJ1-1; cdr3_aa: CASSPQGGGAEAFF; cdr3_nt: TGTGCCAGCTCACCACAGGGTGGCGGGGCTGAAGCTTTCTTT
clone_size: NA; d_call: TRBD2; v_call: TRBV30; j_call: TRBJ2-1; cdr3_aa: CAWSPGGGKQFF; cdr3_nt: TGTGCCTGGAGTCCCGGGGGGGGTAAGCAGTTCTTC
clone_size: NA; d_call: NA; v_call: TRBV30; j_call: TRBJ2-6; cdr3_aa: CAWLTRNSGANVLTF; cdr3_nt: TGTGCCTGGCTGACACGAAACTCTGGGGCCAACGTCCTGACTTTC
clone_size: NA; d_call: TRBD1; v_call: TRBV7-9; j_call: TRBJ2-6; cdr3_aa: CASSSRTGLGGANVLTF; cdr3_nt: TGTGCCAGCAGCTCGCGGACAGGGCTCGGTGGGGCCAACGTCCTGACTTTC
clone_size: NA; d_call: TRBD1; v_call: TRBV28; j_call: TRBJ2-7; cdr3_aa: CASSSTGYYEQYF; cdr3_nt: TGTGCCAGCAGCTCGACAGGGTACTACGAGCAGTACTTC
clone_size: NA; d_call: NA; v_call: TRBV28; j_call: TRBJ2-2; cdr3_aa: CASSKVAGELFF; cdr3_nt: TGTGCCAGCAGCAAAGTTGCGGGGGAGCTGTTTTTT
clone_size: NA; d_call: TRBD1; v_call: TRBV28; j_call: TRBJ1-1; cdr3_aa: CASSRTGRNDFF; cdr3_nt: TGTGCCAGCAGTAGGACAGGTCGTAACGATTTCTTT
clone_size: NA; d_call: NA; v_call: TRBV7-8; j_call: TRBJ1-1; cdr3_aa: CASSLAGGRNTEAFF; cdr3_nt: TGTGCCAGCAGCTTAGCGGGGGGGAGGAACACTGAAGCTTTCTTT
clone_size: NA; d_call: TRBD1; v_call: TRBV7-2; j_call: TRBJ2-2; cdr3_aa: CASSRTGQEGELFF; cdr3_nt: TGTGCCAGCAGCCGGACAGGGCAGGAAGGGGAGCTGTTTTTT
clone_size: NA; d_call: NA; v_call: TRBV19; j_call: TRBJ2-4; cdr3_aa: CASSTRRRVAKNIQYF; cdr3_nt: TGTGCCAGTAGTACCCGTAGGAGGGTGGCCAAAAACATTCAGTACTTC
clone_size: NA; d_call: NA; v_call: TRBV5-6; j_call: TRBJ2-5; cdr3_aa: CASSLVQKETQYF; cdr3_nt: TGTGCCAGCAGCTTGGTTCAGAAAGAGACCCAGTACTTC
clone_size: NA; d_call: NA; v_call: TRBV19; j_call: TRBJ1-2; cdr3_aa: CASSVRGGDPSYGYTF; cdr3_nt: TGTGCCAGTAGTGTAAGAGGAGGGGACCCTTCCTATGGCTACACCTTC
clone_size: NA; d_call: NA; v_call: TRBV7-9; j_call: TRBJ2-1; cdr3_aa: CASAPRTGTIEQFF; cdr3_nt: TGTGCCAGCGCCCCCAGAACGGGAACAATTGAGCAGTTCTTC